These 4 T cell receptor beta chains were sequenced from one sample in a study of T cells expressing NK-cell markers. TCRdb re-called the 5' RACE reads and catalogs CDR3 proteins one per entry, DNA excluded. In total, the table holds around 140,000 distinct CDR3 sequences. Sequencing was done on a sample of blood T cells: a sorted CD56 or NKG2C T cell subset, CD4+ or CD8+ T cells, or bulk PBMC T cells (not recorded which). The receptors were sampled from a man aged 18 to 30 in good health.

The CDR3 reads CASGGTSGPDTQYF. The chain has TRBV5-1 and TRBJ2-3; the TRBD2 assignment by TCRdb is unverifiable without DNA. This CDR3 comprises 14 residues. The germline gives CDR1 SGHRS, CDR2 YFSETQ.

The V gene is TRBV19, the J gene TRBJ2-1. From germline, CDR1 is LNHDA and CDR2 SQIVND (reference sequence). This CDR3 is 13 amino acids long. The CDR3 loop is CASKPDGPNEQFF.

The chain joins TRBV12-3 or TRBV12-4 to TRBJ1-1; TCRdb lists TRBD1, though no DNA is available to test this call. CDR3 size: 14 residues. This CDR3 reads CASSPISGGTEAFF.

The rearrangement links TRBV20-1 to TRBJ2-1; TCRdb indicates TRBD2, and absent DNA this call remains unverified. CDR1 is DFQATT, CDR2 SNEGSKA, per germline (reference sequence). CDR3 length equals 13 residues. Here the CDR3 reads CSGSAGGPDEQFF.